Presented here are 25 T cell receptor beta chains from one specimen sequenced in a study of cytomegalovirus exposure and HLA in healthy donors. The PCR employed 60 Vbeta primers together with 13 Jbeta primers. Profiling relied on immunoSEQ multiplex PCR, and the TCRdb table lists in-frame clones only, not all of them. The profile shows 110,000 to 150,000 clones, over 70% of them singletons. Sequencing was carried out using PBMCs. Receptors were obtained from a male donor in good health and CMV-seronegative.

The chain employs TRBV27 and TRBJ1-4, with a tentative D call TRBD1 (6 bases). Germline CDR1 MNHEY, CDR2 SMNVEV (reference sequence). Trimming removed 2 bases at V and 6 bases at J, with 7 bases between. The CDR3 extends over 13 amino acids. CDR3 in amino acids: CASSLNRDEKLFF. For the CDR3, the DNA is TGTGCCAGCAGTTTAAACAGGGATGAAAAACTGTTTTTT.

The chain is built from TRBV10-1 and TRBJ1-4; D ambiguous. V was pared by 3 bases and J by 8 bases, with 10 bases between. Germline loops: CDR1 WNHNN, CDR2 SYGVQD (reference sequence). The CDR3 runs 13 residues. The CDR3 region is CASSERVDEKLFF. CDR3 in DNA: TGCGCCAGCAGTGAACGGGTCGACGAAAAACTGTTTTTT.

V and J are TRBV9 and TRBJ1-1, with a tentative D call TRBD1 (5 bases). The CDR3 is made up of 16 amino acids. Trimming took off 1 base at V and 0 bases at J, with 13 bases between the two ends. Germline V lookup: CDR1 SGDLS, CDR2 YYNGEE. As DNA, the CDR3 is TGTGCCAGCAGCGTAAATACAGGCCATTTGAACACTGAAGCTTTCTTT. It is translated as CASSVNTGHLNTEAFF.

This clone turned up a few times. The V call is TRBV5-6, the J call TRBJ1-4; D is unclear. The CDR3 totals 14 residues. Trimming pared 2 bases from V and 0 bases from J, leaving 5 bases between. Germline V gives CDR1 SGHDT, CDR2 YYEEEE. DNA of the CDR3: TGTGCCAGCAGCTTTCTATCAACTAATGAAAAACTGTTTTTT. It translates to CASSFLSTNEKLFF.

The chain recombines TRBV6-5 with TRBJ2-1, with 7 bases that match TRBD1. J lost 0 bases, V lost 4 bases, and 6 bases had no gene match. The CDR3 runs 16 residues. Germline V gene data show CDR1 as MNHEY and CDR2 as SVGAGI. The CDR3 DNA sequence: TGTGCCAGCAGTTCCCGACAGGGACGCTCCTACAATGAGCAGTTCTTC. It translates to CASSSRQGRSYNEQFF.

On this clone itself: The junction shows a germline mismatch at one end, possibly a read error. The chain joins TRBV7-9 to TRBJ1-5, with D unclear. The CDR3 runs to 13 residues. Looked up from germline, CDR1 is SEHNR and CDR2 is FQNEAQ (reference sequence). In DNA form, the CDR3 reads TGTTCCAGCAGCTTTGGTGAGGGACAGCCCCAGCATTTT. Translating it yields CSSSFGEGQPQHF.

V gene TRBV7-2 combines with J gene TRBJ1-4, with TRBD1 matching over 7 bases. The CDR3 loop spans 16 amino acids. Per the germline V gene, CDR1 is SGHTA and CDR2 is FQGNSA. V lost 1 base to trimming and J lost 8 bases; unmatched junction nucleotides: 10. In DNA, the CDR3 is TGTGCCAGCAGCTTAGTACTGTGGGACAGCGGCGAAAAACTGTTTTTT. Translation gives CASSLVLWDSGEKLFF.

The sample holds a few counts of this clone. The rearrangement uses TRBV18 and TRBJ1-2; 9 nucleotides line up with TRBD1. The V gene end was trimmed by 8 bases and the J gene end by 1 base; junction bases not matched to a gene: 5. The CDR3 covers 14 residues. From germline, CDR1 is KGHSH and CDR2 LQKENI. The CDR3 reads CASAQGASNYGYTF. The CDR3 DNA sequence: TGTGCCAGCGCACAGGGGGCTAGTAACTATGGCTACACCTTC.

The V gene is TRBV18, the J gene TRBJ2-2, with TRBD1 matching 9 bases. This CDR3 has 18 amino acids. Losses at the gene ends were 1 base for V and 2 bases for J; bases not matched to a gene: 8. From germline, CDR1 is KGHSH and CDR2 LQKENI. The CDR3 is CASSPRLPGQGNTGELFF. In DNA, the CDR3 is TGTGCCAGCTCACCACGGCTACCGGGACAGGGTAACACCGGGGAGCTGTTTTTT.

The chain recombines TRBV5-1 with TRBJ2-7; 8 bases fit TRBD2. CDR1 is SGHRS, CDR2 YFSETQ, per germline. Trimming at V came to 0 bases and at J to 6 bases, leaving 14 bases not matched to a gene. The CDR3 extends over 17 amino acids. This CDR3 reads CASSLARASGSRLEQYF. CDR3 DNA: TGCGCCAGCAGCTTGGCCAGGGCCAGCGGGAGTCGTCTCGAGCAGTACTTC.

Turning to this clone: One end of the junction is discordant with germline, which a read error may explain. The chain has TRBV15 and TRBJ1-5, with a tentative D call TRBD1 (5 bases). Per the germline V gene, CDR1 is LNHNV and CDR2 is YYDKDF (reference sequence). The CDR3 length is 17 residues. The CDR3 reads CATRRDPPGGYNQPQHF. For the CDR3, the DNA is TGTGCCACCCGCAGAGACCCTCCGGGGGGATACAATCAGCCCCAGCATTTT.

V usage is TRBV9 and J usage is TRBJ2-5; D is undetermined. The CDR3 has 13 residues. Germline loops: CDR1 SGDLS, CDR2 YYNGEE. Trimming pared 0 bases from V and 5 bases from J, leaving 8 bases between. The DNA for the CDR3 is TGTGCCAGCAGCGTAGCAGATTGGGAGACCCAGTACTTC. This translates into CASSVADWETQYF. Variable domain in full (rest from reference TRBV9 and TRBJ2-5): DSGVTQTPKHLITATGQRVTLRCSPRSGDLSVYWYQQSLDQGLQFLIQYYNGEERAKGNILERFSAQQFPDLHSELNLSSLELGDSALYFCASSVADWETQYFGPGTRLLVL.

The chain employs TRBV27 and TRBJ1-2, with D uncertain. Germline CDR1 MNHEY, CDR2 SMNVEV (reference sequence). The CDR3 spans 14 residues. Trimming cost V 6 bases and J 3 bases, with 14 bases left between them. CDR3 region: CASRMGEGYYGYTF. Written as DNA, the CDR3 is TGTGCCAGCAGGATGGGCGAGGGCTACTATGGCTACACCTTC.

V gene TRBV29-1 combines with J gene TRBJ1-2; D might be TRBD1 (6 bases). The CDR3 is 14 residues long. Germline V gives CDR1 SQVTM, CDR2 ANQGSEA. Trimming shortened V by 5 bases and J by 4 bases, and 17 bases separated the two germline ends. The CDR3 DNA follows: TGCAGCGTTCAACCGAGGGGGAGACCCTATGGCTACACCTTC. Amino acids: CSVQPRGRPYGYTF.

DNA for the CDR3: TGTGCCAGCAGCCGACAGCAAGAGACCCAGTACTTC. The encoded protein is CASSRQQETQYF. The chain links TRBV5-4 to TRBJ2-5, with a tentative D call TRBD1 (5 bases). V lost 4 bases, J lost 2 bases, and 6 bases lay in between. This CDR3 comprises 12 residues. The V gene's germline CDR1 is SGHNT and CDR2 YYREEE (reference sequence).

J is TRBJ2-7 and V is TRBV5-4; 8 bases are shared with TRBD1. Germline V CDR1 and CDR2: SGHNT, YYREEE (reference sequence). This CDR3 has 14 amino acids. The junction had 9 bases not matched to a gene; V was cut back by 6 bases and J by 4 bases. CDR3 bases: TGTGCCAGCACCCGAGCCGGGACAGGTTACGAGCAGTACTTC. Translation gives CASTRAGTGYEQYF.

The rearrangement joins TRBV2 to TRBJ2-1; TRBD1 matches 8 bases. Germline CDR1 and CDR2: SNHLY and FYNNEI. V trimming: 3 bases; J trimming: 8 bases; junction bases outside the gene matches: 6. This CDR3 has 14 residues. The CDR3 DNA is TGTGCCAGCAGTGAGGACAGGGTCGTTGATGAGCAGTTCTTC. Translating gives CASSEDRVVDEQFF.

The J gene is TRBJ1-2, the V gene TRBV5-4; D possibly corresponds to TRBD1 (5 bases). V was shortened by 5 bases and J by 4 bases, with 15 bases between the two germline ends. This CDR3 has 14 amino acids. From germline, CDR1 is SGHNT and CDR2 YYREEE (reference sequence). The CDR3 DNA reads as TGTGCCAGCAGGACGGAGGGGAGGGGCTATGGCTACACCTTC. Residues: CASRTEGRGYGYTF.

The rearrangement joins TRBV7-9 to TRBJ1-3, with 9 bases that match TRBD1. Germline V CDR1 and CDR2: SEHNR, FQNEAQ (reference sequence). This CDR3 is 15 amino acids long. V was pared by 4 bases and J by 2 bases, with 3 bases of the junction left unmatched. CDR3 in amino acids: CASSSDRGAGNTIYF. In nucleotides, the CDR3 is TGTGCCAGCAGCTCGGACAGGGGAGCTGGAAACACCATATATTTT.

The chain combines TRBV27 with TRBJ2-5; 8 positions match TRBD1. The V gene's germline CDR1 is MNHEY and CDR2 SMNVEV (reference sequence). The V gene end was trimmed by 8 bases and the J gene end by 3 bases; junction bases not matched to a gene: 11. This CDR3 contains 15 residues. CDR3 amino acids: CASSLWGQVEETQYF. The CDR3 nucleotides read TGTGCCAGCTCGCTGTGGGGACAGGTCGAAGAGACCCAGTACTTC.

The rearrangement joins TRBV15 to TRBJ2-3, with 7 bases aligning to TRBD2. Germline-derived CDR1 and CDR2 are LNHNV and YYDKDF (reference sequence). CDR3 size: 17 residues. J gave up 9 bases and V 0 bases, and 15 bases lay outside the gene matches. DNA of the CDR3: TGTGCCACCAGCAGAGATAACCGCCCTAGCGGCCATGACACGCAGTATTTT. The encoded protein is CATSRDNRPSGHDTQYF.

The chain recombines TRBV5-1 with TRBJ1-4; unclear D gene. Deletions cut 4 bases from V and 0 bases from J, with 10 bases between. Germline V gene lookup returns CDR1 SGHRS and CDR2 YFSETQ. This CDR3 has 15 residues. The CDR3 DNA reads TGCGCCAGCAGCCGAAGCGGGGCAACTAATGAAAAACTGTTTTTT. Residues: CASSRSGATNEKLFF.

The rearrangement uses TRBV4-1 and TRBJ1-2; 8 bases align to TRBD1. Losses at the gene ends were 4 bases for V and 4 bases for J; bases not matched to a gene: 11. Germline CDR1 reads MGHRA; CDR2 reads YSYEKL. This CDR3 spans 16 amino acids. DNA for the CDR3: TGCGCCAGCAGCCCCCCAGGGGGCAGGAGTGTCTATGGCTACACCTTC. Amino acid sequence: CASSPPGGRSVYGYTF.

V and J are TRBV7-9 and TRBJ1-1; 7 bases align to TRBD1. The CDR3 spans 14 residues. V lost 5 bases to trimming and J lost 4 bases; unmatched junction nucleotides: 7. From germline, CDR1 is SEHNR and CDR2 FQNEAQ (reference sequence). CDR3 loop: CASSLGAGGTEAFF. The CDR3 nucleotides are TGTGCCAGCAGCCTCGGGGCAGGGGGCACTGAAGCTTTCTTT.

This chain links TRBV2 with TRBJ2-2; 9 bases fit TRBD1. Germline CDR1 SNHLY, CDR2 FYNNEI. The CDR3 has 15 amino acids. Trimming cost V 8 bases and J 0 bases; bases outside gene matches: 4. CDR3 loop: CASQRTGANTGELFF. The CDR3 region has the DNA TGTGCCAGCCAACGGACAGGGGCGAACACCGGGGAGCTGTTTTTT.